A selection of T cell receptor beta chains follows, all from one sample in a study of metastatic and nonmetastatic thyroid tumors. TCRdb re-called the PCR reads with MiXCR. The sample records under 75,000 clones, roughly a sixth being singletons. The sample consisted of blood. These receptors all stem from a female donor with papillary thyroid cancer or a benign thyroid nodule (not recorded which). Some clones in this sample may be carry-over from other donors' samples. Each CDR3 is given with its conserved first and last residue. A D gene is named only where the DNA matches it firmly. Clone size is given for some rows only: seen once, a few or many times, or a class if the clone is expanded.

size: many; D: .; J: TRBJ2-7; V: TRBV7-7; CDR3: CASSLELGYEQYF; DNA: TGTGCTAGCAGCTTAGAACTGGGATACGAGCAGTACTTC
size: many; D: .; J: TRBJ1-2; V: TRBV5-4; CDR3: CASSLGGSGSSAAYGYTF; DNA: TGTGCCAGCAGCTTGGGGGGGTCTGGGAGCAGTGCCGCCTATGGCTACACCTTC
size: .; D: .; J: TRBJ1-3; V: TRBV20-1; CDR3: CSARKGESSGNTIYF; DNA: TGCAGTGCTAGAAAGGGCGAGAGCTCTGGAAACACCATATATTTT
size: many; D: .; J: TRBJ2-1; V: TRBV27; CDR3: CATRKEGRNEQFF; DNA: TGTGCCACGCGAAAGGAGGGCCGTAATGAGCAGTTCTTC
size: many; D: .; J: TRBJ1-5; V: TRBV5-5; CDR3: CASSLAVVPFSNQPQHF; DNA: TGTGCCAGCAGCTTGGCCGTAGTCCCATTTAGCAATCAGCCCCAGCATTTT
size: few; D: .; J: TRBJ2-3; V: TRBV6-1; CDR3: CASSGTKTDTQYF; DNA: TGTGCCAGCAGTGGGACAAAGACAGATACGCAGTATTTT
size: many; D: .; J: TRBJ1-3; V: TRBV4-1; CDR3: CASSQAGANTIYF; DNA: TGCGCCAGCAGCCAGGCGGGAGCCAACACCATATATTTT
size: few; D: .; J: TRBJ1-5; V: TRBV18; CDR3: CASSIGFNQPQHF; DNA: TGTGCCAGCTCAATAGGGTTCAATCAGCCCCAGCATTTT
size: many; D: .; J: TRBJ2-2; V: TRBV28; CDR3: CASRGRANTGELFF; DNA: TGTGCCAGCAGGGGCCGCGCGAACACCGGGGAGCTGTTTTTT
size: many; D: TRBD2; J: TRBJ2-2; V: TRBV5-1; CDR3: CASSPGLAGGGAGELFF; DNA: TGCGCCAGCAGCCCGGGACTAGCGGGAGGAGGGGCCGGGGAGCTGTTTTTT
size: .; D: .; J: TRBJ2-1; V: TRBV6-2/TRBV6-3; CDR3: CASSAGQHNEQFF; DNA: TGTGCCAGCAGCGCGGGACAGCACAATGAGCAGTTCTTC
size: many; D: .; J: TRBJ2-2; V: TRBV2; CDR3: CASSATDANTGELFF; DNA: TGTGCCAGCAGCGCGACAGACGCGAACACCGGGGAGCTGTTTTTT
size: many; D: .; J: TRBJ2-2; V: TRBV7-9; CDR3: CASSPQDQPGELFF; DNA: TGTGCCAGCAGCCCACAGGATCAACCCGGGGAGCTGTTTTTT
size: .; D: TRBD2; J: TRBJ2-7; V: TRBV7-2; CDR3: CASSNSGGMSEQYF; DNA: TGTGCCAGCAGCAATAGCGGGGGGATGTCCGAGCAGTACTTC
size: many; D: .; J: TRBJ2-5; V: TRBV2; CDR3: CASMLGLGLQETQYF; DNA: TGTGCCAGCATGCTCGGGCTAGGATTACAAGAGACCCAGTACTTC
size: few; D: .; J: TRBJ2-6; V: TRBV2; CDR3: CASSDGAGANVLTF; DNA: TGTGCCAGCAGTGATGGTGCTGGGGCCAACGTCCTGACTTTC
size: many; D: .; J: TRBJ1-6; V: TRBV28; CDR3: CASTPLRNSPLHF; DNA: TGTGCCAGCACCCCTTTGCGGAATTCACCCCTCCACTTT
size: .; D: .; J: TRBJ2-1; V: TRBV11-2; CDR3: CASSPQAMARNEQFF; DNA: TGTGCCAGCAGCCCACAAGCCATGGCTCGGAATGAGCAGTTCTTC
size: many; D: .; J: TRBJ1-4; V: TRBV12-3/TRBV12-4; CDR3: CASRQGHPNEKLFF; DNA: TGTGCCAGCAGACAGGGACATCCAAATGAAAAACTGTTTTTT
size: once; D: .; J: TRBJ2-1; V: TRBV7-9; CDR3: CASSLVGGNEQFF; DNA: TGTGCCAGCAGCTTAGTTGGGGGCAATGAGCAGTTCTTC
size: many; D: .; J: TRBJ2-7; V: TRBV30; CDR3: CAWSKRGAYEQYF; DNA: TGTGCCTGGAGTAAACGGGGAGCCTACGAGCAGTACTTC
size: .; D: .; J: TRBJ1-2; V: TRBV28; CDR3: CASSLVSPYGYTF; DNA: TGTGCCAGCAGTTTAGTCTCTCCCTATGGCTACACCTTC
size: .; D: .; J: TRBJ2-3; V: TRBV11-2; CDR3: CASSYSVDRTDTQYF; DNA: TGTGCCAGCAGTTACTCGGTCGACCGCACAGATACGCAGTATTTT
size: .; D: TRBD2; J: TRBJ2-3; V: TRBV5-1; CDR3: CASSKTSTSGRSDTQYF; DNA: TGCGCCAGCAGCAAAACCTCAACTAGCGGGAGGTCAGATACGCAGTATTTT
size: many; D: TRBD1; J: TRBJ1-1; V: TRBV2; CDR3: CASRGQGAGAEAFF; DNA: TGTGCCAGCAGAGGGCAGGGGGCTGGGGCTGAAGCTTTCTTT
size: many; D: .; J: TRBJ2-2; V: TRBV5-1; CDR3: CASNPSGTGELFF; DNA: TGCGCCAGCAACCCGTCAGGTACCGGGGAGCTGTTTTTT
size: many; D: .; J: TRBJ1-1; V: TRBV9; CDR3: CASSVTDSHTEAFF; DNA: TGTGCCAGCAGCGTAACAGACAGCCACACTGAAGCTTTCTTT
size: many; D: .; J: TRBJ1-2; V: TRBV4-1; CDR3: CASSQTTTGYSNYGYTF; DNA: TGCGCCAGCAGCCAGACCACCACAGGGTACAGTAACTATGGCTACACCTTC
size: .; D: .; J: TRBJ2-1; V: TRBV11-2; CDR3: CASSLGYGSYNEQFF; DNA: TGTGCCAGCAGCTTAGGGTATGGCTCCTACAATGAGCAGTTCTTC
size: .; D: TRBD1; J: TRBJ1-2; V: TRBV19; CDR3: CASSIDQGQGAVYGYTF; DNA: TGTGCCAGTAGTATTGACCAGGGACAGGGGGCGGTCTATGGCTACACCTTC
size: .; D: .; J: TRBJ1-3; V: TRBV30; CDR3: CAWGGVGNTIYF; DNA: TGTGCCTGGGGGGGGGTTGGAAACACCATATATTTT
size: many; D: .; J: TRBJ2-5; V: TRBV5-1; CDR3: CASSSKINQYQETQYF; DNA: TGCGCCAGCAGCTCGAAAATCAATCAGTACCAAGAGACCCAGTACTTC
size: many; D: .; J: TRBJ1-2; V: TRBV5-1; CDR3: CASSRTDYGYTF; DNA: TGCGCCAGCAGCAGGACAGACTATGGCTACACCTTC